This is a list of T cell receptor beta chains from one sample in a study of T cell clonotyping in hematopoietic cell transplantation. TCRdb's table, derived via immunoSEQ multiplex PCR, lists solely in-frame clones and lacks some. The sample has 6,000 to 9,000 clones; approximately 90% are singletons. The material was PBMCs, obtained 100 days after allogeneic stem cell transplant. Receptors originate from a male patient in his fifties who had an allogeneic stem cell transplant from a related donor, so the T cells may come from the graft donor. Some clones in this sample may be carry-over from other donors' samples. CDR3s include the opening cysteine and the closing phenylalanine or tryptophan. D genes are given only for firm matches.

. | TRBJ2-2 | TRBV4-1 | TGCGCCAGCAGCCCTGACACCGGGGAGCTGTTTTTT | CASSPDTGELFF
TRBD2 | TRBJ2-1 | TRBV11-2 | TGTGCCAGCAGCCCGGGACTAGCGGGAGCGAGAAATGAGCAGTTCTTC | CASSPGLAGARNEQFF
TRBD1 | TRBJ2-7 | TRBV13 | TGTGCCAGCAGCACTAGACAGGGGGCGGGGGAGCAGTACTTC | CASSTRQGAGEQYF
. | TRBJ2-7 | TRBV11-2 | TGTGCCAGCAGCTCCGACCGGGACATCTACGAGCAGTACTTC | CASSSDRDIYEQYF
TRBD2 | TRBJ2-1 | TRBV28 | TGTGCCAGCAGGACTAGCGGGAGTGATTCCTACAATGAGCAGTTCTTC | CASRTSGSDSYNEQFF
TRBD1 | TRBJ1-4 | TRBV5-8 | TGTGCCAGCAGCGGGACAGGCGTTAGTGAAAAACTGTTTTTT | CASSGTGVSEKLFF
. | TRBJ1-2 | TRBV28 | TGTGCCAGCAGTTACTCTCGTGGGGGCGCGAGTGGCTACACCTTC | CASSYSRGGASGYTF
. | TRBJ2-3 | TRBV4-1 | TGCGCCAGCAGTAGCCCCGGTAGCGGCGACACAGATACGCAGTATTTT | CASSSPGSGDTDTQYF
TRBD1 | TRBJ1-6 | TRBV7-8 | TGTGCCAGCAGCTCACCAGACAGGGGGATTTCACCCCTCCACTTT | CASSSPDRGISPLHF
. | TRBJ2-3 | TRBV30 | TGTGCCATACGGGGGACAATGACTGCTTTGTATACGCAGTATTTT | CAIRGTMTALYTQYF
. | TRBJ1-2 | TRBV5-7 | TGTGCCAGCAGCTTTGATGTGGACTACACCTTC | CASSFDVDYTF
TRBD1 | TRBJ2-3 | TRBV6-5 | TGTGCCAGCAGTTCTACCGGGACAGGGGAATCTGCGCAGTATTTT | CASSSTGTGESAQYF
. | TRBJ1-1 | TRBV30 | TGTGCCTGGAGCCGCCAGACAGGTGAAGCTTTCTTT | CAWSRQTGEAFF
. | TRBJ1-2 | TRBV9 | TGTGCCAGCAGCGTAGGGGGGGACTATGGCTACACCTTC | CASSVGGDYGYTF
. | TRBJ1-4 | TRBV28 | TGTGCCAGCAGTTCCAACAGGGCTTTGATAGCTAATGAAAAACTGTTTTTT | CASSSNRALIANEKLFF
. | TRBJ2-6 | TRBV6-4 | TGTGCCAGCAGTGAGGACAGCTCCAGCTCTGGGGCCAACGTCCTGACTTTC | CASSEDSSSSGANVLTF
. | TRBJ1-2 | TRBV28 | TGTGCCAGCAGTTTAACAGGGAACTATGGCTACACCTTC | CASSLTGNYGYTF
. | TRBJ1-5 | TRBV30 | TGTGCCTGGAGTGTACCGGGGGAGGTCCAGCCCCAGCATTTT | CAWSVPGEVQPQHF
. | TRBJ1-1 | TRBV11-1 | TGTGCCAGCAGCTTTAACATAATCAACACTGAAGCTTTCTTT | CASSFNIINTEAFF
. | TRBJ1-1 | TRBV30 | TGTGCCTGGAGTCCCCTTTACACTGAAGCTTTCTTT | CAWSPLYTEAFF
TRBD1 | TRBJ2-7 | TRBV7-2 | TGTGCCAGCAGCTTAGCGGCGACAGGGGTCCCCTACGAGCAGTACTTC | CASSLAATGVPYEQYF
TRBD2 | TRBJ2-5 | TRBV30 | TGTGCCTGGAGTGGGACTAGCTATATGAAGACCCAGTACTTC | CAWSGTSYMKTQYF
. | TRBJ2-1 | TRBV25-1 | TGTGCCAGCAGTCAAGGGGATGAGCAGTTCTTC | CASSQGDEQFF
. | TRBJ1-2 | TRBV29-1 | TGCAGCGTGAGCCGGGCCGACGGGAACTATGGCTACACCTTC | CSVSRADGNYGYTF